This TCR beta chain was sequenced during a study of blood T cell repertoires in COVID-19. Overall study context: There were acute and convalescent COVID-19 samples, and they came from the United States, Italy and Spain. T cells, B-cell-depleted T cells, or PBMCs provided the cDNA or gDNA that served as material.

Sequenced by immunoSEQ multiplex PCR; TCRdb stores in-frame clones only, minus some. The sample holds over 250,000 clones, over 85% seen once. Assignment of participants to cohorts was predicated upon participant-reported clinical history. Recovered participants had two consecutive negative NP/OP PCR tests, healthcare professional clearance, or symptom resolution. This CDR3 has 14 amino acids. The J segment lost 4 bases and the V segment lost 4 bases, leaving 2 bases of the junction unmatched. From germline, CDR1 is SGHRS and CDR2 YFSETQ. Sequencing used PBMCs or T cells enriched from blood (not recorded which). The sequence came from a woman aged 60-70 years who had recovered from COVID-19. The chain carries TRBV5-1 and TRBJ2-7, with 13 bases fitting TRBD2. The CDR3 region is CASSGGLAGYEQYF. CDR3 nucleotide sequence: TGCGCCAGCAGCGGGGGACTAGCGGGGTACGAGCAGTACTTC.